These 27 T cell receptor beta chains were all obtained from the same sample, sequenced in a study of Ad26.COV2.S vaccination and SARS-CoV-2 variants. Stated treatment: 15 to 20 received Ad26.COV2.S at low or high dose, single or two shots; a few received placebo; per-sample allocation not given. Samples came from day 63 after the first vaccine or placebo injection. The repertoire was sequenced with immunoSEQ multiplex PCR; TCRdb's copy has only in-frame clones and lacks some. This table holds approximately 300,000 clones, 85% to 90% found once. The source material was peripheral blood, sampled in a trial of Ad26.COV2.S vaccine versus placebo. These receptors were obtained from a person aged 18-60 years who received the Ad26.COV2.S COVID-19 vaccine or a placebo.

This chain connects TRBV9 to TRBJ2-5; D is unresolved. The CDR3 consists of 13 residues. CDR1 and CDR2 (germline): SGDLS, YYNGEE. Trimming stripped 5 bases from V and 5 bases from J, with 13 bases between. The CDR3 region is CASSERIRETQYF. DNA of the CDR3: TGTGCCAGCAGTGAAAGGATCCGGGAGACCCAGTACTTC.

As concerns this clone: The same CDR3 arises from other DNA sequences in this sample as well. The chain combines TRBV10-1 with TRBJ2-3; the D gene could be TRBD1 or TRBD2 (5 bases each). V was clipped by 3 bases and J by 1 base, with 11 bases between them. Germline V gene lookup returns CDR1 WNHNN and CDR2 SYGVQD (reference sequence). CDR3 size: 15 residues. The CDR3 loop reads CASSDPQGGTDTQYF. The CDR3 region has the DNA TGCGCCAGCAGTGACCCCCAGGGAGGCACAGATACGCAGTATTTT.

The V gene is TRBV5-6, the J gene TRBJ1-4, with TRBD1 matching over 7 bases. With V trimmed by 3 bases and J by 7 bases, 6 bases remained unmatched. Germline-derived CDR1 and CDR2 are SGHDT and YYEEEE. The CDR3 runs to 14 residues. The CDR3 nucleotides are TGTGCCAGCAGCTCTACAGGGGAGGGTGAAAAACTGTTTTTT. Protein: CASSSTGEGEKLFF.

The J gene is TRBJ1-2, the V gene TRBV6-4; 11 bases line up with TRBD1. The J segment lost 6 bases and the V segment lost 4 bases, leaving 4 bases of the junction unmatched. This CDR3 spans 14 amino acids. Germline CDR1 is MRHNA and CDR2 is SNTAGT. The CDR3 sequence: CASSGTGGANGYTF. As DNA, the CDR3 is TGTGCCAGCAGTGGGACAGGGGGCGCGAATGGCTACACCTTC.

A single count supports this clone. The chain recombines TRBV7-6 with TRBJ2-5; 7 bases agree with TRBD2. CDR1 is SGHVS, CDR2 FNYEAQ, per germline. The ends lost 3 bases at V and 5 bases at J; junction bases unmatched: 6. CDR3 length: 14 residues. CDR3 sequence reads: CASSLVLADETQYF. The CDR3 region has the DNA TGTGCCAGCAGCTTGGTTCTAGCGGATGAGACCCAGTACTTC.

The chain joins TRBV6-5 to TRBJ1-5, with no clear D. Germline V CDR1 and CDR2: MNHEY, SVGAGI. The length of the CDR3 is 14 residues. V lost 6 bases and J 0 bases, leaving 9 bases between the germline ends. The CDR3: CASSPRYSNQPQHF. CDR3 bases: TGTGCCAGCAGCCCCCGTTATAGCAATCAGCCCCAGCATTTT.

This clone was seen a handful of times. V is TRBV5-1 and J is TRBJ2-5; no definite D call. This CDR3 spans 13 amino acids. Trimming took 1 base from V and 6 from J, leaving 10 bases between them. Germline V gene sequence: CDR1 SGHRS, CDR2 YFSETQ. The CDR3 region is CASSLMDQKTQYF. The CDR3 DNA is TGCGCCAGCAGCTTGATGGACCAGAAGACCCAGTACTTC.

The CDR3 is CASSLTWGNYGYTF. The CDR3 DNA follows: TGCGCCAGCAGCTTGACTTGGGGGAACTATGGCTACACCTTC. The chain carries TRBV5-1 and TRBJ1-2; perhaps TRBD1 as D (5 bases). With 1 base removed from V and 2 bases from J, the gap between germline ends came to 9 bases. The CDR3 runs to 14 residues. Germline assignment: CDR1 SGHRS and CDR2 YFSETQ.

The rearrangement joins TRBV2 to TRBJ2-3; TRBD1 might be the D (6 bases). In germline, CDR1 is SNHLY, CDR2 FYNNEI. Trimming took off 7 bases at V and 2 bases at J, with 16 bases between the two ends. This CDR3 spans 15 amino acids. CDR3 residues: CASKIGTQPTDTQYF. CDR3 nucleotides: TGTGCCAGCAAAATCGGGACACAGCCCACAGATACGCAGTATTTT.

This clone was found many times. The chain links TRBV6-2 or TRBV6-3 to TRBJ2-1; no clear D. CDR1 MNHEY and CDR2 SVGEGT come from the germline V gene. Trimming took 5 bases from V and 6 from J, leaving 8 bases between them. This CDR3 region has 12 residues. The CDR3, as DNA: TGTGCCAGCAGTACTCCCTCCAATGAGCAGTTCTTC. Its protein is CASSTPSNEQFF.

The CDR3 reads CASSGHPNTEAFF. CDR3 bases: TGTGCCAGCTCGGGACACCCGAACACTGAAGCTTTCTTT. This chain links TRBV6-6 with TRBJ1-1; weak D call: TRBD1 (6 bases). This CDR3 region has 13 residues. Germline V lookup: CDR1 MNHNY, CDR2 SVGAGI (reference sequence). V lost 8 bases and J lost 1, with 11 bases in between.

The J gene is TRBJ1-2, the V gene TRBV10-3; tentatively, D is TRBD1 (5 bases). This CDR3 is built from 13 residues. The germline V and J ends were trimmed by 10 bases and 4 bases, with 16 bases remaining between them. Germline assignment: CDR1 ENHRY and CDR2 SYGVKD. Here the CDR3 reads CASSQGRSYGYTF. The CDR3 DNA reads TGTGCCAGCTCGCAGGGAAGGAGCTATGGCTACACCTTC.

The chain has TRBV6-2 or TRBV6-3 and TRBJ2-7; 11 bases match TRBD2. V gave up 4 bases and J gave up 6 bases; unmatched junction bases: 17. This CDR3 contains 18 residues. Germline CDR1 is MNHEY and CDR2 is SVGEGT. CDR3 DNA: TGTGCCAGCAGTTTCCGGCGATCTAGCGGGGGGTCCGCTAGCGAGCAGTACTTC. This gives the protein CASSFRRSSGGSASEQYF.

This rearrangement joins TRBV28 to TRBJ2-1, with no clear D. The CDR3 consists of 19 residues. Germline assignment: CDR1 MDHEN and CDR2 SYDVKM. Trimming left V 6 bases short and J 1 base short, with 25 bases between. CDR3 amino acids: CASSPSASRPLGSYNEQFF. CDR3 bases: TGTGCCAGCAGCCCAAGTGCTTCTCGGCCCCTGGGGTCCTACAATGAGCAGTTCTTC.

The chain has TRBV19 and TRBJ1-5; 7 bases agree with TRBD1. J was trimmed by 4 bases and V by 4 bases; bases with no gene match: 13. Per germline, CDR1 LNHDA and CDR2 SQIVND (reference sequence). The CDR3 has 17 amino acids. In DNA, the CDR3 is TGTGCCAGTAGTAAGCGCCTCGGGGACAGTACAAATCAGCCCCAGCATTTT. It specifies CASSKRLGDSTNQPQHF. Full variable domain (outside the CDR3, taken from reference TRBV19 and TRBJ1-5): DGGITQSPKYLFRKEGQNVTLSCEQNLNHDAMYWYRQDPGQGLRLIYYSQIVNDFQKGDIAEGYSVSREKKESFPLTVTSAQKNPTAFYLCASSKRLGDSTNQPQHFGDGTRLSIL.

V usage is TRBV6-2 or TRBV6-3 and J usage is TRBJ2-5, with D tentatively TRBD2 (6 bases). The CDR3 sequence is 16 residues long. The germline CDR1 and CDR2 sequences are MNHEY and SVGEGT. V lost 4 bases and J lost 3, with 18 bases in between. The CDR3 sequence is CASSFPRGREKETQYF. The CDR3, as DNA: TGTGCCAGCAGTTTTCCCCGGGGGAGAGAAAAAGAGACCCAGTACTTC.

DNA for the CDR3: TGTGCCAGCAGCCCGACAGGGGAACCCTACGAGCAGTACTTC. It encodes CASSPTGEPYEQYF. The chain has TRBV6-5 and TRBJ2-7; 8 bases align to TRBD1. The V segment lost 6 bases and the J segment 2 bases; nucleotides outside the gene matches: 6. This CDR3 contains 14 residues. Germline V CDR1 and CDR2: MNHEY, SVGAGI.

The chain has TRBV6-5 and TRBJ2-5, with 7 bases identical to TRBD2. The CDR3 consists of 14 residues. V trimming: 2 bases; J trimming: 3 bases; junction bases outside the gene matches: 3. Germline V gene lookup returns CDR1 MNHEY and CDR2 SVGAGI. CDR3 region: CASSYHGGEETQYF. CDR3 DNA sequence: TGTGCCAGCAGTTACCATGGGGGGGAAGAGACCCAGTACTTC.

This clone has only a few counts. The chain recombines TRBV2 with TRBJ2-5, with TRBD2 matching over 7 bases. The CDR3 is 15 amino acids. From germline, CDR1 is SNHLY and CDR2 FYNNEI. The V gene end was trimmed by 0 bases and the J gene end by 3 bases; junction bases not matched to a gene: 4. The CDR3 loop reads CASSEAMGGKETQYF. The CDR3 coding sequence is TGTGCCAGCAGTGAAGCGATGGGGGGGAAAGAGACCCAGTACTTC. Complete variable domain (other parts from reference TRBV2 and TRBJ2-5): EPEVTQTPSHQVTQMGQEVILRCVPISNHLYFYWYRQILGQKVEFLVSFYNNEISEKSEIFDDQFSVERPDGSNFTLKIRSTKLEDSAMYFCASSEAMGGKETQYFGPGTRLLVL.

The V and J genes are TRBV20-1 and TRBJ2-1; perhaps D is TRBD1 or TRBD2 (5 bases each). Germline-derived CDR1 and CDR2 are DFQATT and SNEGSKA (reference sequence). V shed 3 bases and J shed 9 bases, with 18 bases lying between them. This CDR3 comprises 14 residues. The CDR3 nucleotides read TGCAGTGCTAGTGTCTCGTTGAGGGGAGCTGAGCAGTTCTTC. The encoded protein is CSASVSLRGAEQFF.

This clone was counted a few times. In DNA, the CDR3 is TGTGCCAGCAGCTTATCCGCGGCTACCGGGGAGCTGTTTTTT. Amino acids: CASSLSAATGELFF. The rearrangement links TRBV7-2 to TRBJ2-2; D is unclear. This CDR3 region has 14 residues. Trimming took 2 bases from V and 5 from J, leaving 9 bases between them. Per germline, CDR1 SGHTA and CDR2 FQGNSA.

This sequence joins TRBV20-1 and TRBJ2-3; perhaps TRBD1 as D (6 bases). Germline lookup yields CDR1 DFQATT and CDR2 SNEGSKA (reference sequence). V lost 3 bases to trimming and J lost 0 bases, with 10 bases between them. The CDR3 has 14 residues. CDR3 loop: CSASVGASTDTQYF. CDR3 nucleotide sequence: TGCAGTGCTAGTGTGGGGGCCAGCACAGATACGCAGTATTTT.

CDR3 bases: TGTGCCAGCAGCTTGGCCTCTGGGACAGCGAATTCACCCCTCCACTTT. Protein sequence: CASSLASGTANSPLHF. This chain joins TRBV5-6 and TRBJ1-6, with 7 bases fitting TRBD1. This CDR3 spans 16 amino acids. J gave up 7 bases and V 0 bases, and 7 bases lay outside the gene matches. The germline V gene encodes CDR1 SGHDT and CDR2 YYEEEE. The complete variable domain, with remaining parts taken from reference TRBV5-6 and TRBJ1-6, reads DAGVTQSPTHLIKTRGQQVTLRCSPKSGHDTVSWYQQALGQGPQFIFQYYEEEERQRGNFPDRFSGHQFPNYSSELNVNALLLGDSALYLCASSLASGTANSPLHFGNGTRLTVT.

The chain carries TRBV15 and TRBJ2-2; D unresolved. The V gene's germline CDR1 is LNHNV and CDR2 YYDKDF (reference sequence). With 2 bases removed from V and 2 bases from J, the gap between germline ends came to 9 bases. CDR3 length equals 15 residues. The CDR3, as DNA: TGTGCCACCAGCAGAAGGCAGAAAAACACCGGGGAGCTGTTTTTT. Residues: CATSRRQKNTGELFF.

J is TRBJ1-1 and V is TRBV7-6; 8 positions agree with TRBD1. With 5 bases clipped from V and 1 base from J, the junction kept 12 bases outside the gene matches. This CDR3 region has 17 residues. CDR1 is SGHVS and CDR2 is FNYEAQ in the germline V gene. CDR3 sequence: CASSPNIGTGSNTEAFF. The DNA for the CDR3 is TGTGCCAGCAGCCCGAACATAGGGACAGGTTCGAACACTGAAGCTTTCTTT.

DNA of the CDR3: TGTGCCAGCAGCCCGAAGACTAGCGGGCTGGCCTACGAGCAGTACTTC. Translated, it gives CASSPKTSGLAYEQYF. The V call is TRBV7-9, the J call TRBJ2-7; TRBD2 aligns across 10 bases. Germline CDR1 and CDR2: SEHNR and FQNEAQ (reference sequence). The CDR3 covers 16 residues. J lost 2 bases, V lost 5 bases, and 9 bases had no gene match.

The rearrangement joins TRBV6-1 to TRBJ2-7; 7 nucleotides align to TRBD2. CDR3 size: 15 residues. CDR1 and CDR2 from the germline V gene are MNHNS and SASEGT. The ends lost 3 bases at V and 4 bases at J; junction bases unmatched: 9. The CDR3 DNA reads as TGTGCCAGCAGTGAGGTGTCTAGCGGCCTATACGAGCAGTACTTC. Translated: CASSEVSSGLYEQYF.